The rows below give T cell receptor beta chains drawn from one sample of a study of cytotoxic CD8 clonotypes in ibrutinib-treated CLL. The repertoire was sequenced with immunoSEQ multiplex PCR; TCRdb's copy has only in-frame clones and lacks some. The sample consists of some 130,000 clones, approximately 85% of them appearing once. The sample was PBMCs, taken after 24 months of ibrutinib treatment. The source of these receptors is a human donor with chronic lymphocytic leukemia. Both conserved end residues are part of each CDR3. Expanded clones are given a class, and other clones once, few, many or no size at all.

TRBV10-1	NA	CASQPTGSGTDTQYF
TRBV28	NA	CASSTPGRGTGELFF
TRBV7-9	NA	CASSLAEGWDTEAFF
TRBV4-2	once	CASSQGTTLDQETQYF
TRBV5-5	NA	CASSRTGSNTGELFF
TRBV4-3	NA	CASSQDRDRAQTQYF
TRBV29-1	once	CSVRANLDSYNEQFF
TRBV15	once	CATSTGPAGSDYGYTF
TRBV18	few	CASSPPYSPLHF
TRBV19	NA	CASIPMDRTYGYTF
TRBV2	NA	CASSVAYEQYF
TRBV6-1	once	CASSDTGFWNEQYF
TRBV6-1	NA	CASSDRGYSGELFF
TRBV2	NA	CASSDLQASSYEQYF
TRBV5-4	NA	CASSLAPGESYEQYF
TRBV11-1	NA	CASRWTGSPGEKLFF
TRBV4-3	NA	CASSQRPGELFF
TRBV7-2	NA	CASSPLGTSGSSYEQYF
TRBV28	once	CASSPNQPQHF
TRBV4-1	NA	CASSPNPGQGNEKLFF
TRBV7-8	NA	CASSFAHRDYGYTF
TRBV7-2	once	CASSFVGDEKLFF
TRBV5-6	NA	CASSLGATVTSRVGQYF
TRBV11-3	NA	CASSLDHQPTGELFF
TRBV28	NA	CASSLLGRTTDTQYF
TRBV4-1	few	CASSHPPRTVGSNQPQHF
TRBV5-6	NA	CASSLSLGTSSSYEQYF
TRBV6-5	NA	CASSSGWGSSYEQYF
TRBV9	NA	CASSVGGELFF
TRBV5-1	NA	CASSFQGNTGELFF
TRBV5-1	NA	CASSFGNRAESDGYTF
TRBV7-9	NA	CASSSRPSSRAQYF
TRBV28	NA	CASSYPGTLGNTIYF
TRBV21-1	NA	CASGKGRKGLHEQYF
TRBV5-6	NA	CASSFRDGTYEQYF
TRBV4-3	NA	CASSQDRSGISYEQYF
TRBV5-6	NA	CASSLSPEGTQYF
TRBV4-3	NA	CASRVATFGTGELFF
TRBV18	NA	CASSPPASGVTDTQYF
TRBV2	once	CASRQGEVGNTEAFF
TRBV9	NA	CASSPGTLQFQYF
TRBV5-1	NA	CASSLVGGVAGAGEQYF
TRBV7-5	NA	CARSPQVRADSNEKLFF
TRBV30	NA	CAWSVQGGNNEQFF
TRBV6-5	NA	CASLERFGGGGYTF
TRBV5-1	NA	CASSLDLAGGSSYNEQFF
TRBV19	NA	CASSFRTRANTEAFF
TRBV28	NA	CASSPGPQFRLQVAPWNTEAFF